Listed here are 15 T cell receptor beta chains from one sample, sequenced in a study of cytomegalovirus exposure and HLA in healthy donors. Amplification used 60 Vbeta primers and 13 Jbeta primers. The data were produced by immunoSEQ multiplex PCR, yet TCRdb's version contains in-frame clones alone and is incomplete. This table has some 99,000 clones, 81% appearing once. The sequencing input was PBMCs. Every receptor here comes from a woman aged 25 to 39 in good health and CMV-seronegative.

This clone was counted a few times. CDR3 in DNA: TGCAGCGTTGATCAGGGTCTCCAAGAGACCCAGTACTTC. Translation: CSVDQGLQETQYF. This chain links TRBV29-1 with TRBJ2-5; a weak D match, TRBD1 (5 bases). CDR1 SQVTM and CDR2 ANQGSEA come from the germline V gene. The CDR3 extends over 13 amino acids. The V gene lost 3 bases and the J gene lost 1 base, with 9 bases spanning the gap.

The rearrangement joins TRBV7-9 to TRBJ2-1; 9 nucleotides align to TRBD2. CDR3 size: 14 residues. Losses at the gene ends were 6 bases for V and 4 bases for J; bases not matched to a gene: 4. Per the germline V gene, CDR1 is SEHNR and CDR2 is FQNEAQ (reference sequence). CDR3: CASRPTSGYNEQFF. CDR3 sequence (DNA): TGTGCCAGCAGACCGACTAGCGGTTACAATGAGCAGTTCTTC. The whole variable domain, remainder taken from reference TRBV7-9 and TRBJ2-1, is DTGVSQNPRHKITKRGQNVTFRCDPISEHNRLYWYRQTLGQGPEFLTYFQNEAQLEKSRLLSDRFSAERPKGSFSTLEIQRTEQGDSAMYLCASRPTSGYNEQFFGPGTRLTVL.

The chain joins TRBV5-8 to TRBJ2-1; D is perhaps TRBD2 (6 bases). The CDR3 covers 13 residues. Trimming took 4 bases from V and 8 from J, leaving 13 bases between them. Germline assignment: CDR1 SGHTS and CDR2 YDEGEE. The CDR3: CASSPEKRDEQFF. The CDR3 nucleotides are TGTGCCAGCAGCCCGGAAAAGCGGGATGAGCAGTTCTTC.

The chain has TRBV6-5 and TRBJ1-6; the match to TRBD1 covers 7 bases. CDR3 length equals 16 residues. After removal of 0 bases from V and 10 bases from J, the junction contained 9 bases not matched to a gene. CDR1 is MNHEY, CDR2 SVGAGI, per germline. CDR3 residues: CASSYSITGARSPLHF. The CDR3 nucleotides read TGTGCCAGCAGTTACTCGATAACAGGGGCTCGGTCACCCCTCCACTTT.

This chain joins TRBV25-1 and TRBJ2-2; perhaps TRBD2 as D (5 bases). V gave up 1 base and J gave up 7 bases, with 13 bases separating them. The germline gives CDR1 MGHDK, CDR2 SYGVNS. There are 15 residues in the CDR3. The CDR3 nucleotides are TGTGCCAGCAGTGAATGGAGCGGAATGGGCGGGGAGCTGTTTTTT. It specifies CASSEWSGMGGELFF.

This clone was found once. The chain combines TRBV5-1 with TRBJ2-7, with 10 bases that match TRBD2. The V and J ends lost 7 bases and 1 base, in that order; junction bases with no gene match: 5. This CDR3 region has 14 residues. Germline loops: CDR1 SGHRS, CDR2 YFSETQ. The CDR3 protein is CASRGAGGSYEQYF. CDR3 nucleotides: TGCGCCAGCCGGGGAGCGGGAGGGTCCTACGAGCAGTACTTC.

The chain combines TRBV6-5 with TRBJ2-7, with 9 bases fitting TRBD1. The V gene's germline CDR1 is MNHEY and CDR2 SVGAGI. V lost 5 bases, J lost 4 bases, and 9 bases stayed unmatched. The CDR3 extends over 15 amino acids. CDR3 sequence (DNA): TGTGCCAGCAGTACCTCCTGGGACAGGGAATACGAGCAGTACTTC. Amino acid sequence: CASSTSWDREYEQYF.

The chain uses TRBV28 and TRBJ1-1; TRBD1 matches 9 bases. CDR1 and CDR2 (germline): MDHEN, SYDVKM. The CDR3 covers 12 residues. The J segment lost 8 bases and the V segment lost 4 bases, leaving 2 bases of the junction unmatched. The CDR3 is CASSSGTGEAFF. CDR3 in DNA: TGTGCCAGCAGTTCTGGGACAGGGGAAGCTTTCTTT.

V usage is TRBV6-4 and J usage is TRBJ2-5; 10 nucleotides agree with TRBD2. V trimming: 5 bases; J trimming: 3 bases; junction bases outside the gene matches: 6. This CDR3 spans 15 amino acids. Germline-derived CDR1 and CDR2 are MRHNA and SNTAGT. CDR3 region: CASSPASGSKETQYF. CDR3 bases: TGTGCCAGCAGTCCGGCTAGCGGGAGTAAAGAGACCCAGTACTTC.

In regard to this clone: The junction differs from germline at one of its ends, possibly a read error. This rearrangement joins TRBV7-9 to TRBJ2-5, with 10 bases lining up with TRBD2. Germline assignment: CDR1 SEHNR and CDR2 FQNEAQ (reference sequence). The CDR3 has 19 residues. The CDR3 region has the DNA TGTTCCAGCAGCTCCTCTGTCCTAGCGGGAGAATCGTACCAAGAGACCCAGTACTTC. This codes for CSSSSSVLAGESYQETQYF.

The chain employs TRBV5-1 and TRBJ1-1; tentative D call: TRBD1 (6 bases). Germline CDR1 and CDR2: SGHRS and YFSETQ. CDR3 length equals 14 residues. Trimming removed 6 bases from V and 5 bases from J, with 17 bases in between. CDR3 in DNA: TGCGCCAGCAACCCGGGAGGGGGGAAGACTGAAGCTTTCTTT. It specifies CASNPGGGKTEAFF.

The chain employs TRBV7-2 and TRBJ2-3; 9 nucleotides align to TRBD2. Germline V gives CDR1 SGHTA, CDR2 FQGNSA. The V and J ends lost 5 bases and 0 bases, in that order; junction bases with no gene match: 6. The CDR3 length is 16 residues. The DNA of the CDR3 is TGTGCCAGCAGCGGTAGCGGGAGTCCCAGCACAGATACGCAGTATTTT. Translating gives CASSGSGSPSTDTQYF.

V is TRBV27 and J is TRBJ2-1; D may be TRBD1 (7 bases). The CDR3 totals 14 residues. Germline assignment: CDR1 MNHEY and CDR2 SMNVEV (reference sequence). With 6 bases removed from V and 4 bases from J, the gap between germline ends came to 13 bases. CDR3 DNA: TGTGCCAGCAGCCGCGGGACAGCATACAATGAGCAGTTCTTC. Translated, it gives CASSRGTAYNEQFF.

This rearrangement joins TRBV4-2 to TRBJ2-7; D unclear. The germline V and J ends were trimmed by 0 bases and 6 bases, with 9 bases remaining between them. The germline V gene has CDR1 LGHNA and CDR2 YNFKEQ. CDR3 length: 13 residues. For the CDR3, the DNA is TGTGCCAGCAGCCAAGAGCGAGTCCGCGAGCAGTACTTC. It translates to CASSQERVREQYF.

The rearrangement links TRBV27 to TRBJ2-7; D unclear. Germline-derived CDR1 and CDR2 are MNHEY and SMNVEV (reference sequence). V shed 8 bases and J shed 7 bases, with 12 bases lying between them. The CDR3 has 11 residues. CDR3 region: CASRSVREQYF. The CDR3 DNA follows: TGTGCCAGCCGCAGCGTCAGAGAGCAGTACTTC.